Listed below are T cell receptor beta chains from one sample, sequenced in a study of identifying expanded T cells in peripheral blood. The table came from immunoSEQ multiplex PCR; TCRdb's copy has only in-frame clones and leaves some out. The data contain 95,000 or so clones, approximately 86% of them seen just once; the ten biggest clones take up 5.6%. The specimen was blood. These receptors were taken from a person between 18 and 70 years old in good health. The CDR3 runs from the conserved cysteine through the conserved F or W. A D gene is named only where the DNA matches it firmly. Rows may omit the clone size; those that give it use once, few, many or a size class.

clone size: -; D gene: -; J gene: TRBJ1-1; V gene: TRBV5-4; CDR3 DNA: TGTGCCAGCAGCTTGGGAGTCGGGCAGGCTGAAGCTTTCTTT; CDR3 protein: CASSLGVGQAEAFF
clone size: -; D gene: TRBD1; J gene: TRBJ2-3; V gene: TRBV14; CDR3 DNA: TGTGCCACAACTGACAGGGGGCTATCCACAGATACGCAGTATTTT; CDR3 protein: CATTDRGLSTDTQYF
clone size: -; D gene: -; J gene: TRBJ2-6; V gene: TRBV5-5; CDR3 DNA: TGTGCCAGCAGCCACATCGCGGGGACTGGGGCCAACGTCCTGACTTTC; CDR3 protein: CASSHIAGTGANVLTF
clone size: -; D gene: -; J gene: TRBJ1-2; V gene: TRBV20-1; CDR3 DNA: TGCAGCTCGGGGCGAAACTATGGCTACACCTTC; CDR3 protein: CSSGRNYGYTF
clone size: -; D gene: TRBD1; J gene: TRBJ2-5; V gene: TRBV27; CDR3 DNA: TGTGCCAGCAGCCCCCGGACAGGGGATCTCCAAGAGACCCAGTACTTC; CDR3 protein: CASSPRTGDLQETQYF
clone size: -; D gene: -; J gene: TRBJ2-7; V gene: TRBV7-7; CDR3 DNA: TGTGCCAGCAGCTTGCGGGACAGCTCCTACGAGCAGTACTTC; CDR3 protein: CASSLRDSSYEQYF
clone size: -; D gene: TRBD1; J gene: TRBJ1-3; V gene: TRBV5-6; CDR3 DNA: TGTGCCAGCAGCTTGGGAGGGACAGGCCTTTTTGGAAACACCATATATTTT; CDR3 protein: CASSLGGTGLFGNTIYF
clone size: few; D gene: TRBD1; J gene: TRBJ1-1; V gene: TRBV9; CDR3 DNA: TGTGCCAGCAGCGTACGACAGGGCGGTGAAGCTTTCTTT; CDR3 protein: CASSVRQGGEAFF
clone size: -; D gene: -; J gene: TRBJ1-5; V gene: TRBV9; CDR3 DNA: TGTGCCAGCAGCGTCACAGTCAATCAGCCCCAGCATTTT; CDR3 protein: CASSVTVNQPQHF
clone size: -; D gene: -; J gene: TRBJ1-2; V gene: TRBV2; CDR3 DNA: TGTGCCAGCAGAAACGCACTTACGGGTGGCTACACCTTC; CDR3 protein: CASRNALTGGYTF
clone size: -; D gene: TRBD1; J gene: TRBJ1-2; V gene: TRBV9; CDR3 DNA: TGTGCCAGCAGCGTCAACCGGGACAGTAGTCCCAACTATGGCTACACCTTC; CDR3 protein: CASSVNRDSSPNYGYTF
clone size: few; D gene: -; J gene: TRBJ1-6; V gene: TRBV2; CDR3 DNA: TGTGCCAGCAGTGCGGGAGATGTTTTGTCACCCCTCCACTTT; CDR3 protein: CASSAGDVLSPLHF
clone size: -; D gene: TRBD1; J gene: TRBJ1-2; V gene: TRBV9; CDR3 DNA: TGTGCCAGCAGCCCAGGGGGTAACAACTATGGCTACACCTTC; CDR3 protein: CASSPGGNNYGYTF
clone size: -; D gene: TRBD2; J gene: TRBJ2-7; V gene: TRBV19; CDR3 DNA: TGTGCCAGTAGTATCGCTAGCGGGGGGTTCGAGCAGTACTTC; CDR3 protein: CASSIASGGFEQYF
clone size: medium-sized; D gene: -; J gene: TRBJ1-1; V gene: TRBV14; CDR3 DNA: TGTGCCAGCAGCCGGCTTTCGAGTCTGAACACTGAAGCTTTCTTT; CDR3 protein: CASSRLSSLNTEAFF
clone size: -; D gene: TRBD1; J gene: TRBJ2-3; V gene: TRBV4-1; CDR3 DNA: TGCGCCAGCAGCCACGGGACAGGGGCGGATAGCACAGATACGCAGTATTTT; CDR3 protein: CASSHGTGADSTDTQYF
clone size: -; D gene: -; J gene: TRBJ1-3; V gene: TRBV5-6; CDR3 DNA: TGTGCCAGCAGCTGGGGAGCCAGCTCTGGAAACACCATATATTTT; CDR3 protein: CASSWGASSGNTIYF
clone size: -; D gene: TRBD1; J gene: TRBJ1-6; V gene: TRBV27; CDR3 DNA: TGTGCCAGCAGCACCATCGACAGGGGGTATTCACCCCTCCACTTT; CDR3 protein: CASSTIDRGYSPLHF
clone size: -; D gene: -; J gene: TRBJ2-4; V gene: TRBV7-2; CDR3 DNA: TGTGCCAGCAGCGTAGCCGGGAACATTCAGTACTTC; CDR3 protein: CASSVAGNIQYF
clone size: once; D gene: TRBD1; J gene: TRBJ1-2; V gene: TRBV7-9; CDR3 DNA: TGTGCCAGCAGCTCCCGACAGGGGAATCACTATGGCTACACCTTC; CDR3 protein: CASSSRQGNHYGYTF
clone size: -; D gene: TRBD2; J gene: TRBJ2-2; V gene: TRBV7-2; CDR3 DNA: TGTGCCAGCAGCCTTCATAGCGGGGGGCGTGGCGGGGAGCTGTTTTTT; CDR3 protein: CASSLHSGGRGGELFF
clone size: -; D gene: -; J gene: TRBJ2-7; V gene: TRBV27; CDR3 DNA: TGTGCCAGCAGTTTTGGAGGGTTTGGAGCCTACGAGCAGTACTTC; CDR3 protein: CASSFGGFGAYEQYF